This TCR beta chain emerged from a study of cytomegalovirus exposure and HLA in healthy donors. Findings and limits, study-wide: When analyzed later, a missense DCLRE1C variant was found to be linked to TCR beta V- and J-gene trimming. In vitro confirmation showed a few CMV-associated chains to be CMV antigen specific. Researchers counted about 150 TCR beta chains as cytomegalovirus-associated. HLA restriction was apparent for most CMV-associated TCR beta chains in a later analysis.

This clone turned up a few times. No antigen is known for it. CDR3 length equals 13 residues. The V and J ends lost 4 bases and 6 bases respectively, with 15 bases between them. Germline CDR1 reads GTSNPN; CDR2 reads SVGIG (reference sequence). A multiplex PCR was run with 60 Vbeta primers and 13 Jbeta primers. This table comes from immunoSEQ multiplex PCR, and its TCRdb copy is limited to in-frame clones, with some not included. Of about 110,000 clones in the sample, just over 15% were seen once. Sample: PBMCs. The chain combines TRBV30 with TRBJ1-2; D unclear. The clonotype originates from a woman between 18 and 30 years old in good health and CMV-seronegative. The CDR3: CAWNSFEEDGYTF. The CDR3 DNA reads as TGTGCCTGGAATTCCTTCGAGGAGGATGGCTACACCTTC.